This TCR beta chain was captured in a study of CD8 T cell repertoires and HIV-1 epitope variants. For the study at large: Separate wells received one of Twenty-five Gag or Nef variant peptides. Enriched T cells were co-cultured with equal numbers of autologous T cell-negative antigen-presenting cells. The baseline condition was 1M T cells left uncultured.

Survey-depth immunoSEQ sequencing covered TCR beta CDR3 regions. TCRdb keeps only in-frame clones here, not all; method: immunoSEQ multiplex PCR. The table has approximately 5,000 clones, around 73% seen once. About this clone itself: Its antigen is as yet unknown.

This CDR3 spans 16 amino acids. The germline gives CDR1 MNHNY, CDR2 SVGAGI (reference sequence). The V and J ends lost 5 bases and 3 bases, in that order; junction bases with no gene match: 10. Sequenced: cultured CD8+ T cells derived from PBMCs. V usage is TRBV6-6 and J usage is TRBJ1-3; 7 bases are a match to TRBD1. The receptor's source is a male donor with HIV. The CDR3 sequence is CASSADRTRIGNTIYF. The DNA of the CDR3 is TGTGCCAGCAGTGCGGACAGGACGCGTATTGGAAACACCATATATTTT.